Presented here are 8 T cell receptor beta chains from one specimen sequenced in a study of blood T cell repertoires in COVID-19. The assay was immunoSEQ multiplex PCR, and TCRdb's table has in-frame clones only and misses some. The sample records about 250,000 clones, 80% to 90% being singletons. The sequencing sample was made of PBMCs or T cells enriched from blood (not recorded which). The receptors originated from a man aged 35 to 55 who had recovered from COVID-19.

The gene calls are TRBV6-5 and TRBJ1-1, with D tentatively TRBD1 (6 bases). This CDR3 contains 14 residues. Trimming removed 4 bases from V and 5 bases from J, with 14 bases in between. Germline V lookup: CDR1 MNHEY, CDR2 SVGAGI. In DNA, the CDR3 is TGTGCCAGCAGTTCTACAGGGTGGCGGACTGAAGCTTTCTTT. It specifies CASSSTGWRTEAFF.

The CDR3 reads CASSLDRGSDYGYTF. The CDR3 DNA sequence: TGTGCCAGCAGCTTAGATCGGGGTTCAGACTATGGCTACACCTTC. The chain uses TRBV11-2 and TRBJ1-2; D remains unclear. The CDR3 spans 15 residues. Germline lookup yields CDR1 SGHAT and CDR2 FQNNGV. Trimming removed 0 bases at V and 3 bases at J, with 11 bases between.

V is TRBV7-9 and J is TRBJ2-3; 10 bases are shared with TRBD2. V lost 4 bases, J lost 3 bases, and 4 bases stayed unmatched. Germline CDR1 reads SEHNR; CDR2 reads FQNEAQ (reference sequence). This CDR3 has 15 amino acids. The CDR3 nucleotides are TGTGCCAGCAGCTCTAGCGGGAGTGTAACAGATACGCAGTATTTT. It yields the protein CASSSSGSVTDTQYF.

The V call is TRBV6-5, the J call TRBJ2-3; D is perhaps TRBD1 (5 bases). Per the germline V gene, CDR1 is MNHEY and CDR2 is SVGAGI. The germline V and J ends were trimmed by 0 bases and 1 base, with 11 bases remaining between them. This CDR3 comprises 16 residues. In nucleotides, the CDR3 is TGTGCCAGCAGTTACTCGATTGTAGGGGGCACAGATACGCAGTATTTT. Amino acids: CASSYSIVGGTDTQYF.

V is TRBV4-2 and J is TRBJ1-1; D possibly corresponds to TRBD1 (5 bases). The V gene lost 0 bases and the J gene lost 3 bases, with 14 bases spanning the gap. The CDR3 length is 16 residues. CDR1 LGHNA and CDR2 YNFKEQ come from the germline V gene. The CDR3 here is CASSQDAGRADTEAFF. The CDR3 nucleotides read TGTGCCAGCAGCCAAGATGCGGGACGGGCGGACACTGAAGCTTTCTTT.

The chain couples TRBV29-1 to TRBJ2-2, with D unresolved. V was pared by 6 bases and J by 2 bases, with 10 bases between. CDR1 and CDR2 from the germline V gene are SQVTM and ANQGSEA. The CDR3 is 13 residues long. CDR3 loop: CSVPQENTGELFF. In DNA form, the CDR3 reads TGCAGCGTCCCTCAGGAAAACACCGGGGAGCTGTTTTTT.

The rearrangement joins TRBV11-2 to TRBJ2-1; D unclear. Germline lookup yields CDR1 SGHAT and CDR2 FQNNGV. The CDR3 covers 14 residues. V lost 6 bases and J 0 bases, leaving 9 bases between the germline ends. The CDR3 DNA sequence: TGTGCCAGCAGTGGTCTCAGCTCCTACAATGAGCAGTTCTTC. Its translation is CASSGLSSYNEQFF.

The CDR3 region has the DNA TGTGCCAGCAGCCCGAACCCTAGTTATGGCTACACCTTC. The encoded protein is CASSPNPSYGYTF. The chain is built from TRBV7-3 and TRBJ1-2, with D hard to call. The CDR3 has 13 residues. Trimming shortened V by 5 bases and J by 5 bases, and 12 bases separated the two germline ends. CDR1 is SGHTA and CDR2 is FQGTGA in the germline V gene.